This record looks at one T cell receptor (beta chain) sequence and its context. The antigen remains unidentified. A second roughly 7 to 12 cycle PCR used barcoded and J-beta primers. Every sample returned 2.5 million or more CDR3-containing paired-end reads. TCRdb redid the calling of the 5' RACE reads with MiXCR, one entry per CDR3 protein. This sample has some 850,000 distinct CDR3 sequences, with more than 25% found just once. The data derive from a study of blood T cells in healthy people across ages. Study results and caveats: Calculation of diversity from one million T cells yielded estimates considered to be underestimates.

The V segment lost 8 bases and the J segment 3 bases; nucleotides outside the gene matches: 9. The CDR3 spans 14 residues. The V gene's germline CDR1 is SQVTM and CDR2 ANQGSEA. This sample also appeared in a second study, on T cells of mothers and their children. Per that study: Sample barcodes and 2-4 random nucleotides were added by the M1S primer of the second PCR.

This TCR was sampled from a boy between 5 and 17 years old in good health. Material: blood. The chain has TRBV29-1 and TRBJ2-3, with 9 nucleotides matching TRBD1. CDR3 nucleotide sequence: TGCAGCTTGGGGAGGGACAGGGAGACAGATACGCAGTATTTT. This encodes CSLGRDRETDTQYF.